The rows below give T cell receptor beta chains drawn from one sample of a study of identifying expanded T cells in peripheral blood. This table comes from immunoSEQ multiplex PCR, and its TCRdb copy is limited to in-frame clones, with some not included. This sample yields 97,000 or so clones, of which 88% are seen a single time; roughly 14% belongs to the top ten. The sequenced sample was blood. Source of these receptors: a person between 18 and 69 years old in good health. The CDR3 runs from the conserved cysteine through the conserved F or W. D genes are given only for firm matches. A row's size may be missing; if present it is once, few, many or a size class.

>-|TRBV2|few|TRBJ1-4
CASREQGVREKLFF
TGTGCCAGCAGAGAACAGGGCGTGAGGGAAAAACTGTTTTTT
>-|TRBV5-1|-|TRBJ2-5
CASSLDMETQYF
TGCGCCAGCAGCTTGGATATGGAGACCCAGTACTTC
>-|TRBV6-6|-|TRBJ1-6
CASSRDSNNSPLHF
TGTGCCAGCAGCCGAGACAGCAATAATTCACCCCTCCACTTT
>TRBD2|TRBV2|-|TRBJ2-7
CASSEGLYTGEQYF
TGTGCCAGCAGCGAGGGACTATACACGGGGGAGCAGTACTTC
>-|TRBV30|-|TRBJ2-1
CAWTLVSSYNEQFF
TGTGCCTGGACCCTTGTAAGCTCCTACAATGAGCAGTTCTTC
>TRBD1|TRBV6-6|-|TRBJ1-2
CASSSTGDGGYTF
TGTGCCAGCAGTTCTACAGGGGACGGGGGCTACACCTTC
>-|TRBV29-1|-|TRBJ2-7
CSVVTNSYEQYF
TGCAGCGTTGTAACCAACTCCTACGAGCAGTACTTC
>-|TRBV14|-|TRBJ1-1
CASSQLDSTEAFF
TGTGCCAGCAGCCAATTGGACAGTACTGAAGCTTTCTTT
>TRBD1|TRBV6-5|few|TRBJ1-2
CASRGQEGGYTF
TGTGCCAGCAGGGGACAGGAGGGTGGCTACACCTTC
>-|TRBV18|-|TRBJ2-1
CASSPKDEQFF
TGTGCCAGCTCACCGAAGGATGAGCAGTTCTTC
>TRBD2|TRBV5-1|-|TRBJ2-1
CASSLGTRVSDEQFF
TGCGCCAGCAGCTTGGGGACTAGAGTTTCCGATGAGCAGTTCTTC
>TRBD1|TRBV5-6|-|TRBJ2-1
CASSATEKDRDISYNEQFF
TGTGCCAGCAGCGCGACTGAGAAGGACAGGGACATATCCTACAATGAGCAGTTCTTC
>TRBD2|TRBV4-2|-|TRBJ2-1
CASSQDLGRAVGNEQFF
TGTGCCAGCAGCCAAGATCTCGGGAGGGCCGTGGGTAATGAGCAGTTCTTC
>TRBD2|TRBV29-1|-|TRBJ2-2
CSVKRGGNTGELFF
TGCAGCGTTAAGCGGGGGGGTAACACCGGGGAGCTGTTTTTT
>-|TRBV11-2|-|TRBJ2-4
CASSGGTLAKNIQYF
TGTGCCAGCAGCGGGGGGACCCTAGCCAAAAACATTCAGTACTTC
>-|TRBV6-1|few|TRBJ1-5
CASSWDQPQHF
TGTGCCAGCAGCTGGGATCAGCCCCAGCATTTT
>-|TRBV19|-|TRBJ2-7
CASSMGLGEQYF
TGTGCCAGTAGTATGGGGTTGGGCGAGCAGTACTTC
>-|TRBV28|-|TRBJ1-5
CASSPTAPQHF
TGTGCCAGCAGTCCTACTGCGCCCCAGCATTTT
>TRBD1|TRBV4-3|-|TRBJ1-1
CASSQAHRGDTEAFF
TGCGCCAGCAGCCAAGCCCACAGGGGGGACACTGAAGCTTTCTTT
>TRBD2|TRBV2|-|TRBJ2-5
CASSEQPSGGETQYF
TGTGCCAGCAGTGAACAGCCTAGCGGGGGAGAGACCCAGTACTTC
>-|TRBV10-3|once|TRBJ1-1
CAISESEGWGAFF
TGTGCCATCAGTGAGTCCGAGGGTTGGGGGGCTTTCTTT
>TRBD1|TRBV7-8|-|TRBJ2-7
CASNDRGLSYEQYF
TGTGCCAGCAACGACAGGGGCTTGTCCTACGAGCAGTACTTC
>-|TRBV13|once|TRBJ2-4
CASSAPFRESVKNIQYF
TGTGCCAGCAGCGCCCCCTTTCGGGAGTCCGTCAAAAACATTCAGTACTTC